The 29 T cell receptor beta chains below come from one sample, sequenced in a study of blood T cell repertoires in COVID-19. Sequencing used immunoSEQ multiplex PCR; TCRdb keeps in-frame clones, though not all of them. This sample carries over 250,000 clones, 88% of them seen once, and the ten largest clones take about 4.1%. Sequenced input: peripheral blood. The receptors stem from a man between 60 and 75 years old who had recovered from COVID-19.

In its sample, this clone was seen once. The chain has TRBV7-2 and TRBJ1-5, with D perhaps TRBD1 (6 bases). CDR1 SGHTA and CDR2 FQGNSA come from the germline V gene. Trimming took off 5 bases at V and 3 bases at J, with 8 bases between the two ends. The CDR3 totals 13 residues. CDR3 sequence reads: CASSRTVNQPQHF. CDR3 bases: TGTGCCAGCAGCCGGACAGTCAATCAGCCCCAGCATTTT.

The chain is built from TRBV5-4 and TRBJ1-1, with 8 nucleotides matching TRBD1. Germline lookup yields CDR1 SGHNT and CDR2 YYREEE (reference sequence). This CDR3 is 16 amino acids long. Trimming at V came to 3 bases and at J to 0 bases, leaving 7 bases not matched to a gene. CDR3 DNA sequence: TGTGCCAGCAGCTCACCTCAGGGGGCTGTGAACACTGAAGCTTTCTTT. Translation gives CASSSPQGAVNTEAFF.

The sample holds many counts of this clone. The chain combines TRBV12-3 or TRBV12-4 with TRBJ1-1; D gene ambiguous. The CDR3 length is 11 residues. The germline V and J ends were trimmed by 8 bases and 11 bases, with 15 bases remaining between them. The CDR3 spells CASGPRVAAFF. The CDR3 DNA reads as TGTGCCAGCGGCCCGAGGGTCGCGGCTTTCTTT.

This chain uses TRBV21-1 with TRBJ1-2; the listed D gene, TRBD1, was not tested against the DNA. TRBV21-1 constitutes a pseudogene. This CDR3 is built from 17 residues. This CDR3 is CASSKVGVGRTNYGYTF. The CDR3 DNA is TGTGCCAGCAGCAAAGTAGGGGTCGGCAGGACTAACTATGGCTACACCTTC.

V is TRBV6-5 and J is TRBJ1-5, with 10 nucleotides matching TRBD1. CDR1 and CDR2 (germline): MNHEY, SVGAGI. Germline trimming cut 9 bases from V and 4 bases from J; bases unmatched to any gene: 3. The length of the CDR3 is 13 residues. The CDR3 nucleotides are TGTGCCAGTGGGACAGGGGCTAATCAGCCCCAGCATTTT. Translating it yields CASGTGANQPQHF.

This clone occurred a few times. The chain employs TRBV21-1 and TRBJ2-7; TRBD1 is taken as the D call from the table, unchecked against the DNA. TRBV21-1 is a listed pseudogene. The CDR3 is 15 residues long. The CDR3 DNA reads as TGTGCCAGCAGCAAAGATTGTCGTACAATCTACGAGCAGTACTTC. This encodes CASSKDCRTIYEQYF.

V gene TRBV27 combines with J gene TRBJ2-1, with D perhaps matching TRBD2 (5 bases). Trimming removed 7 bases at V and 2 bases at J, with 9 bases between. Germline V gives CDR1 MNHEY, CDR2 SMNVEV (reference sequence). The CDR3 is made up of 13 amino acids. Here the CDR3 reads CASKEAAYNEQFF. The CDR3 DNA sequence: TGTGCCAGCAAGGAGGCGGCCTACAATGAGCAGTTCTTC.

The chain employs TRBV23-1 and TRBJ2-7; D is ambiguous. TRBV23-1 is sorted into the ORF group, with uncertain function. This CDR3 has 10 residues. V was shortened by 6 bases and J by 6 bases, with 6 bases between the two germline ends. CDR3 nucleotides: TGCGCCAGCAGCCCCTGCGAGCAGTACTTC. It codes for CASSPCEQYF.

The rearrangement joins TRBV5-4 to TRBJ1-6, with D possibly TRBD1 on 6 matching bases. Trimming pared 6 bases from V and 7 bases from J, leaving 14 bases between. The CDR3 is made up of 14 amino acids. Germline loops: CDR1 SGHNT, CDR2 YYREEE (reference sequence). The CDR3 DNA follows: TGTGCCAGCACCGGGGGGGGGACAAATTCACCCCTCCACTTT. Translation: CASTGGGTNSPLHF.

This chain connects TRBV24-1 to TRBJ2-1; D possibly corresponds to TRBD2 (5 bases). Trimming removed 7 bases at V and 5 bases at J, with 14 bases between. This CDR3 has 14 residues. Germline-derived CDR1 and CDR2 are KGHDR and SFDVKD. In DNA, the CDR3 is TGTGCCACCAGCGATCCGGGAACCCACAATGAGCAGTTCTTC. It translates to CATSDPGTHNEQFF.

V gene TRBV3-1 (or the pseudogene TRBV3-2) combines with J gene TRBJ2-5; a weak D match, TRBD1 (6 bases). Germline V gene data show CDR1 as LGHDT and CDR2 as YNNKEL (reference sequence). This CDR3 contains 15 residues. The ends were cut back, 4 bases at V and 3 bases at J, with 15 bases in the middle. The CDR3 spells CASSLVGQSKETQYF. CDR3 in DNA: TGTGCCAGCAGCCTCGTCGGACAGAGTAAAGAGACCCAGTACTTC.

The V call is TRBV9, the J call TRBJ1-5, with D uncertain. Germline V gene sequence: CDR1 SGDLS, CDR2 YYNGEE. CDR3 length equals 15 residues. The V and J ends lost 0 bases and 6 bases respectively, with 13 bases between them. CDR3 residues: CASSVDNLAGQPQHF. The CDR3 coding sequence is TGTGCCAGCAGCGTAGACAACCTGGCGGGTCAGCCCCAGCATTTT.

The chain joins TRBV7-9 to TRBJ1-3; TRBD1 agrees at 9 bases. Trimming took 3 bases from V and 1 from J; bases not matched to a gene: 4. Germline lookup yields CDR1 SEHNR and CDR2 FQNEAQ (reference sequence). This CDR3 comprises 16 residues. The CDR3 region has the DNA TGTGCCAGCAGCTTGGGGACAGGGACGTCTGGAAACACCATATATTTT. Translating it yields CASSLGTGTSGNTIYF.

The chain couples TRBV20-1 to TRBJ2-2; TRBD2 aligns across 7 bases. V lost 3 bases to trimming and J lost 8 bases; unmatched junction nucleotides: 6. The CDR3 contains 13 residues. Germline V lookup: CDR1 DFQATT, CDR2 SNEGSKA (reference sequence). CDR3 in DNA: TGCAGTGCTAGTCCTAGCGGATTAGGGGAGCTGTTTTTT. Amino acids: CSASPSGLGELFF.

Worth noting for this clone: One end of the junction varies from germline; a read error may be responsible. V usage is TRBV5-1 and J usage is TRBJ2-3; 11 positions match TRBD2. Per germline, CDR1 SGHRS and CDR2 YFSETQ. The CDR3 runs to 15 residues. This CDR3 is CANSVTSGGTDTQYF. In DNA, the CDR3 is TGCGCCAACAGCGTGACTAGCGGGGGCACAGATACGCAGTATTTT.

The genes are TRBV6-1 and TRBJ2-7, with D tentatively TRBD1 (5 bases). Trimming took 3 bases from V and 2 from J, leaving 14 bases between them. The germline CDR1 and CDR2 sequences are MNHNS and SASEGT. This CDR3 has 15 residues. The CDR3 nucleotides are TGTGCCAGCAGTGAGTCGTCAGGGCCCCCCTACGAGCAGTACTTC. Protein product: CASSESSGPPYEQYF.

The rearrangement uses TRBV5-4 and TRBJ2-6, with D unclear. This CDR3 comprises 16 residues. Germline V gene sequence: CDR1 SGHNT, CDR2 YYREEE (reference sequence). V was trimmed by 0 bases and J by 0 bases, leaving 7 bases between them. The DNA for the CDR3 is TGTGCCAGCAGCTTGGTCAGAAACTCTGGGGCCAACGTCCTGACTTTC. Amino acids: CASSLVRNSGANVLTF.

The CDR3 nucleotides are TGTGCCACCGCTCCCCGGGACAGGGAGTTTGAGCAGTACTTC. It specifies CATAPRDREFEQYF. V is TRBV24-1 and J is TRBJ2-7; 9 nucleotides agree with TRBD1. J gave up 7 bases and V 9 bases, and 12 bases lay outside the gene matches. Per germline, CDR1 KGHDR and CDR2 SFDVKD. The CDR3 extends over 14 amino acids.

This rearrangement joins TRBV18 to TRBJ2-7, with a possible D match to TRBD2 (6 bases). V was cut by 0 bases and J by 6 bases, with 15 bases left in between. Germline assignment: CDR1 KGHSH and CDR2 LQKENI. CDR3 length: 15 amino acids. The CDR3 is CASSPPTPPGGEQYF. DNA of the CDR3: TGTGCCAGCTCACCACCTACCCCTCCCGGGGGCGAGCAGTACTTC.

The chain links TRBV6-5 to TRBJ1-3, with D maybe TRBD1 (5 bases). V lost 5 bases and J 0 bases, leaving 8 bases between the germline ends. The germline CDR1 and CDR2 sequences are MNHEY and SVGAGI. The length of the CDR3 is 14 residues. CDR3 sequence: CASSPTASGNTIYF. CDR3 in DNA: TGTGCCAGCAGTCCGACAGCCTCTGGAAACACCATATATTTT.

The chain couples TRBV30 to TRBJ1-1; TRBD1 matches 12 bases. CDR1 GTSNPN and CDR2 SVGIG come from the germline V gene (reference sequence). V lost 5 bases, J lost 5 bases, and 12 bases stayed unmatched. This CDR3 is built from 16 residues. Written as DNA, the CDR3 is TGTGCCTGGGCCGGGACAGGGGGCGGGATAGCTACTGAAGCTTTCTTT. Amino acids: CAWAGTGGGIATEAFF.

This chain connects TRBV5-4 to TRBJ2-7; TRBD1 matches at 8 bases. After removal of 4 bases from V and 2 bases from J, the junction contained 5 bases not matched to a gene. Germline values: CDR1 SGHNT, CDR2 YYREEE (reference sequence). The length of the CDR3 is 14 residues. The CDR3 here is CASSRQGRTYEQYF. CDR3 nucleotides: TGTGCCAGCAGCCGACAGGGGCGAACCTACGAGCAGTACTTC.

This clone has just one count. V and J are TRBV6-2 or TRBV6-3 and TRBJ1-2; TRBD1 agrees at 7 bases. V lost 2 bases, J lost 2 bases, and 2 bases stayed unmatched. The germline V gene encodes CDR1 MNHEY and CDR2 SVGEGT. CDR3 length equals 14 residues. The CDR3 reads CASSYPGQNYGYTF. In DNA form, the CDR3 reads TGTGCCAGCAGTTACCCGGGACAGAACTATGGCTACACCTTC.

This sequence joins TRBV9 and TRBJ2-7, with a possible D match to TRBD2 (6 bases). Germline CDR1 SGDLS, CDR2 YYNGEE. V gave up 0 bases and J gave up 3 bases, with 13 bases separating them. The CDR3 extends over 15 amino acids. The CDR3 reads CASSVGGGADYEQYF. Written as DNA, the CDR3 is TGTGCCAGCAGCGTAGGAGGCGGGGCAGACTACGAGCAGTACTTC.

The rearrangement uses TRBV7-9 and TRBJ1-2; TRBD1 agrees at 12 bases. CDR1 is SEHNR, CDR2 FQNEAQ, per germline (reference sequence). V lost 5 bases to trimming and J lost 6 bases; unmatched junction nucleotides: 10. The CDR3 consists of 16 residues. This CDR3 is CASSLTGTGGGHGYTF. In nucleotides, the CDR3 is TGTGCCAGCAGCCTAACAGGGACAGGGGGCGGTCATGGCTACACCTTC.

This clone has just one count. This chain joins TRBV6-5 and TRBJ2-7; 10 positions match TRBD1. Germline CDR1 and CDR2: MNHEY and SVGAGI. The CDR3 is made up of 14 amino acids. The junction had 5 bases not matched to a gene; V was cut back by 6 bases and J by 3 bases. CDR3 DNA sequence: TGTGCCAGCAGCCGGGGACAGGGGAACTACGAGCAGTACTTC. Protein: CASSRGQGNYEQYF.

The gene calls are TRBV7-6 and TRBJ2-3; TRBD2 matches at 7 bases. Germline loops: CDR1 SGHVS, CDR2 FNYEAQ. Trimming at V came to 1 base and at J to 2 bases, leaving 9 bases not matched to a gene. There are 17 residues in the CDR3. CDR3 bases: TGTGCCAGCAGCTTAGGGTCCAGCGGGGTCTCCACAGATACGCAGTATTTT. Its protein product is CASSLGSSGVSTDTQYF.

V and J are TRBV19 and TRBJ1-2; the D gene is possibly TRBD1 (6 bases). Trimming took 7 bases from V and 0 from J, leaving 18 bases between them. Germline V gene sequence: CDR1 LNHDA, CDR2 SQIVND (reference sequence). CDR3 length equals 16 residues. The chain's CDR3 is CASMDRSGYTNYGYTF. The CDR3 DNA sequence: TGTGCCAGTATGGACAGATCGGGCTATACTAACTATGGCTACACCTTC.

A few counts support this clone. This chain joins TRBV7-9 and TRBJ2-7, with a possible D match to TRBD1 (7 bases). From germline, CDR1 is SEHNR and CDR2 FQNEAQ (reference sequence). This CDR3 is 14 amino acids long. Deletions cut 5 bases from V and 5 bases from J, with 16 bases between. CDR3 nucleotide sequence: TGTGCCAGCAGCCGCCCGCAGGGGGGAGACGAGCAGTACTTC. Protein product: CASSRPQGGDEQYF.